The T cell receptor (beta chain) under discussion was sequenced for a study of CD8+ T cells in alopecia areata. Study-wide background: Among treated patients, oral tofacitinib was administered at 5 to 10 mg twice daily. Overall study findings and caveats: Clonality was higher in lesional than normal scalp, especially in alopecia totalis/universalis.

Germline V gene data show CDR1 as MNHEY and CDR2 as SMNVEV (reference sequence). Trimming shortened V by 4 bases and J by 2 bases, and 3 bases separated the two germline ends. The CDR3 runs to 11 residues. Lesional scalp punch biopsies and peripheral blood came from alopecia areata patients. In this sample, this clone turned up a few times. Its antigen is not identified. The same CDR3 is also encoded by other DNA sequences in this sample. The sequencing template was cDNA reverse transcribed from extracted RNA. TCRdb's table, derived via immunoSEQ multiplex PCR, lists solely in-frame clones and lacks some. The table shows about 180,000 clones, with about 67% occurring only once.

The clonotype was recovered from a human donor with alopecia areata. The genes are TRBV27 and TRBJ2-7; D ambiguous. This material consisted of CD8+ T cells sorted from blood, taken at week 0. The CDR3 reads CASSSAYEQYF. The CDR3 DNA sequence: TGTGCCAGCAGTTCCGCCTACGAGCAGTACTTC.